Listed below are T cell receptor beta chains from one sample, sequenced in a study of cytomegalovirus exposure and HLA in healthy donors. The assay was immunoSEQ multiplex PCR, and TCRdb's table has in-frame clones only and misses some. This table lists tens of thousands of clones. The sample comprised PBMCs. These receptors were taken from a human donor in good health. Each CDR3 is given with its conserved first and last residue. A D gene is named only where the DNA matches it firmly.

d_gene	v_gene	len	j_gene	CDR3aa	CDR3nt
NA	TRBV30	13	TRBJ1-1	CAWGRGYGTEAFF	TGTGCCTGGGGGAGAGGGTACGGCACTGAAGCTTTCTTT
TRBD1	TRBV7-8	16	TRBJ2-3	CASSLRRTGYTDTQYF	TGTGCCAGCAGCTTACGAAGGACAGGCTATACAGATACGCAGTATTTT
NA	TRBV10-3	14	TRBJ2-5	CAISESMYKETQYF	TGTGCCATCAGTGAGTCAATGTATAAAGAGACCCAGTACTTC
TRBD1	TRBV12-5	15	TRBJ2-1	CASGLGQGSDNEQFF	TGTGCTAGTGGTTTGGGACAGGGATCCGACAATGAGCAGTTCTTC
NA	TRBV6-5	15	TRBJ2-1	CASRSGVRGSNEQFF	TGTGCCAGCAGATCAGGGGTACGGGGATCAAATGAGCAGTTCTTC
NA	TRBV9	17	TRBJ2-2	CASSVEDYQGDTGELFF	TGTGCCAGCAGCGTAGAGGACTATCAGGGTGACACCGGGGAGCTGTTTTTT
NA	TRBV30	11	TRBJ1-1	CALTLVTEAFF	TGTGCCTTGACACTAGTCACTGAAGCTTTCTTT
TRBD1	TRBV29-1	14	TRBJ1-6	CSVPGQGDNSPLHF	TGCAGCGTCCCGGGACAGGGCGATAATTCACCCCTCCACTTT
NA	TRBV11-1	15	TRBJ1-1	CASSLIRGLNTEAFF	TGTGCCAGCAGCTTAATCCGGGGTCTGAACACTGAAGCTTTCTTT
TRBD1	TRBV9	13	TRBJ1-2	CASSPRGQDGYTF	TGTGCCAGCAGCCCCAGGGGGCAGGATGGCTACACCTTC
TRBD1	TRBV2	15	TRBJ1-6	CASRGSGQGGSPLHF	TGTGCCAGCAGGGGTTCGGGACAGGGGGGTTCACCCCTCCACTTT
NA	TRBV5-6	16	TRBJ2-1	CASSLAAGAAYNEQFF	TGTGCCAGCAGCTTGGCCGCAGGGGCGGCCTACAATGAGCAGTTCTTC
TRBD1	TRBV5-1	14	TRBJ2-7	CASNSGQEVDEQYF	TGCGCCAGCAATTCGGGACAGGAGGTCGACGAGCAGTACTTC
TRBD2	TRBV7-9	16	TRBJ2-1	CASSLATSGGQGEQFF	TGTGCCAGCAGCTTAGCGACTAGCGGGGGGCAGGGTGAGCAGTTCTTC
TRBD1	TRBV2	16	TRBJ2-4	CASSETGTVAKNIQYF	TGTGCCAGCAGTGAAACCGGGACAGTAGCCAAAAACATTCAGTACTTC